What follows is one T cell receptor (beta chain) and its context. Its antigen is unidentified. Both 60 Vbeta primers and 13 Jbeta primers went into the PCR. In the original analysis: Around 10 million of the roughly 80 million unique TCR beta chains counted in a later analysis were shared. Sequencing used immunoSEQ multiplex PCR; TCRdb keeps in-frame clones, though not all of them. D and trimming were read from the DNA, whereas the V and J calls and clone size are those reported in that table. The repertoire holds around 190,000 clones, with roughly four fifths as singletons. The data stem from a study of cytomegalovirus exposure and HLA in healthy donors. Study-level points and caveats: Within an earlier analysis, most TCR beta V segments proved productive either about 90% or about 30% of the time. TCR beta sequences reportedly predicted most subjects' HLA-A and HLA-B alleles accurately.

Germline CDR1 reads LNHDA; CDR2 reads SQIVND (reference sequence). V shed 4 bases, J shed 11 bases, and the junction held 9 bases outside the gene matches. The CDR3 loop spans 13 amino acids. There were likely unrecorded immune exposures, though donors were nominally healthy when sampled. This sequence originates from a woman in her 30s in good health and CMV-seropositive. Sequenced: PBMCs. This rearrangement joins TRBV19 to TRBJ2-5; TRBD1 matches at 8 bases. DNA of the CDR3: TGTGCCAGTAGTACCGGACAGGGTTATCAACAGTACTTC. Its protein is CASSTGQGYQQYF.